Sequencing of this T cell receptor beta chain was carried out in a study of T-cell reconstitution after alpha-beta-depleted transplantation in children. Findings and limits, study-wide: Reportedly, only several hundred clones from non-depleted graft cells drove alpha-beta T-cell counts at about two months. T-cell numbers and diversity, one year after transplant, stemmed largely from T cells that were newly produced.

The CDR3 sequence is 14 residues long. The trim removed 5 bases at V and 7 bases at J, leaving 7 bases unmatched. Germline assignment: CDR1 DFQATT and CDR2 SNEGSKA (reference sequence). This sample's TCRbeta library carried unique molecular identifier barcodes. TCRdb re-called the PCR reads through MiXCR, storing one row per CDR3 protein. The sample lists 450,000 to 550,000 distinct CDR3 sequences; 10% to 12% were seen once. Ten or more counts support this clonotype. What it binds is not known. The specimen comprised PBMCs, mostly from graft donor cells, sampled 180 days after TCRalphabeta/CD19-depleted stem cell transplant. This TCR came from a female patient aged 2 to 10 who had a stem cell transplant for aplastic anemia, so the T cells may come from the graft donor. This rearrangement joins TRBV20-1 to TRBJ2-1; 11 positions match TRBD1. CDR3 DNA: TGCAGTGCTGGATGGACAGGGGGCATTAATGAGCAGTTCTTC. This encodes CSAGWTGGINEQFF.